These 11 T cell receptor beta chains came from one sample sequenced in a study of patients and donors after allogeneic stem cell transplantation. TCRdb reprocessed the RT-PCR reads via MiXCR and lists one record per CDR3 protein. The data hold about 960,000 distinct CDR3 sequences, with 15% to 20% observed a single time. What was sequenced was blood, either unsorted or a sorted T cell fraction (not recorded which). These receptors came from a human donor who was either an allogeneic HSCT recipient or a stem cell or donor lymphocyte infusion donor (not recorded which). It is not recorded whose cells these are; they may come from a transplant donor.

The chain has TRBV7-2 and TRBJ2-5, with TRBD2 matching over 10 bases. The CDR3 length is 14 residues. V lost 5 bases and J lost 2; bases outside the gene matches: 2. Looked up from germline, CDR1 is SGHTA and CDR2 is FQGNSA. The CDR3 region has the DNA TGTGCCAGCAGCACTAGCGGGAAGCAAGAGACCCAGTACTTC. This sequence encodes CASSTSGKQETQYF.

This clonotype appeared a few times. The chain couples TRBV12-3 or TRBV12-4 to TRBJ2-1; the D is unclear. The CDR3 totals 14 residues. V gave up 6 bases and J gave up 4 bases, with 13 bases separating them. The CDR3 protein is CASSPPARYNEQFF. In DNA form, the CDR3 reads TGTGCCAGCAGCCCCCCAGCGCGGTACAATGAGCAGTTCTTC.

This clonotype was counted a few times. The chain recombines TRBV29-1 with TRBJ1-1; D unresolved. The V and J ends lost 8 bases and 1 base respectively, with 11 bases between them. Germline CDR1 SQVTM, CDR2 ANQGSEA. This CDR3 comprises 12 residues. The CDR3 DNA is TGCAGCCCGACGAGCACGAACACTGAAGCTTTCTTT. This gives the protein CSPTSTNTEAFF.

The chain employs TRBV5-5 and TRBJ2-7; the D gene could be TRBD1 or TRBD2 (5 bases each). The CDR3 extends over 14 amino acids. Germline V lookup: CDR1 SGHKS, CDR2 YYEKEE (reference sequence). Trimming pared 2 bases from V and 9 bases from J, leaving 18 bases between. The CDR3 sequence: CASSFPGTELRQYF. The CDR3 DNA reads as TGTGCCAGCAGCTTTCCCGGGACGGAGCTAAGGCAGTACTTC.

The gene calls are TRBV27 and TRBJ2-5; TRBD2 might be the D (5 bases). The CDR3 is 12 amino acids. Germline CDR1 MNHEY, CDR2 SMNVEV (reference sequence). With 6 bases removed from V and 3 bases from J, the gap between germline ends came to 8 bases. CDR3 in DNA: TGTGCCAGCAGCGGGGTGGAAGAGACCCAGTACTTC. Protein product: CASSGVEETQYF.

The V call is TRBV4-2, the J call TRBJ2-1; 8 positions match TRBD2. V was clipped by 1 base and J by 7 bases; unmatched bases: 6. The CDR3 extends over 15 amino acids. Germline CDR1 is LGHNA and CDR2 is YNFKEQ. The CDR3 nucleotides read TGTGCCAGCAGCCAAGCGGGGGGGCCGCAGAATGAGCAGTTCTTC. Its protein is CASSQAGGPQNEQFF.

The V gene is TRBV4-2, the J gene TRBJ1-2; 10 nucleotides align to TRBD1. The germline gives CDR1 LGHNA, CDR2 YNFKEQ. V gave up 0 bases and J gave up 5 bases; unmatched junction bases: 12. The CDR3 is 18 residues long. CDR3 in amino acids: CASSQDPSSLDRGYGYTF. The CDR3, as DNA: TGTGCCAGCAGCCAAGACCCCTCATCCTTGGACAGGGGGTATGGCTACACCTTC.

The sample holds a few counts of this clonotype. CDR3 in amino acids: CASSLEVGRGGYEQYF. CDR3 DNA sequence: TGTGCCAGCAGCTTGGAGGTCGGCAGGGGTGGCTACGAGCAGTACTTC. The chain combines TRBV11-2 with TRBJ2-7, with D perhaps TRBD1 (6 bases). The CDR3 is 16 residues long. The V gene's germline CDR1 is SGHAT and CDR2 FQNNGV. The germline V and J ends were trimmed by 3 bases and 3 bases, with 18 bases remaining between them. The whole variable domain, remainder taken from reference TRBV11-2 and TRBJ2-7, is EAGVAQSPRYKIIEKRQSVAFWCNPISGHATLYWYQQILGQGPKLLIQFQNNGVVDDSQLPKDRFSAERLKGVDSTLKIQPAKLEDSAVYLCASSLEVGRGGYEQYFGPGTRLTVT.

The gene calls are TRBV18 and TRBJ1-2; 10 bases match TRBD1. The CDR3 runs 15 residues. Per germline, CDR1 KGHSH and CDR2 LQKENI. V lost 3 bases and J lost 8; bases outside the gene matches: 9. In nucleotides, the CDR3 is TGTGCCAGCTCACCCGGGACAGGGGAATTCGAGGGCTACACCTTC. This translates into CASSPGTGEFEGYTF.

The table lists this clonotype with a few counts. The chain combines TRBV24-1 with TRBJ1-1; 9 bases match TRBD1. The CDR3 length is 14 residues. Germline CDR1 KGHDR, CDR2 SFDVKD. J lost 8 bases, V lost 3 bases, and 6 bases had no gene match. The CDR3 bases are TGTGCCACCAGTGATCCCGGGACAGGGCGCGAAGCTTTCTTT. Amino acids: CATSDPGTGREAFF.

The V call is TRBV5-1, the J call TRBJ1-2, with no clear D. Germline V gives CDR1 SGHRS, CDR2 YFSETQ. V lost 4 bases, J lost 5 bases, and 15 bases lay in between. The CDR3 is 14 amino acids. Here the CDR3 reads CASSPEASYYGYTF. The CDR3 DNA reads TGCGCCAGCAGCCCGGAGGCCAGTTATTATGGCTACACCTTC.